Listed below are T cell receptor beta chains from one sample, sequenced in a study of cytomegalovirus exposure and HLA in healthy donors. Clones were read by immunoSEQ multiplex PCR, and TCRdb kept only the in-frame ones, dropping some. Of over 45,000 clones listed, approximately 93% are singletons. The sequenced sample was PBMCs. The receptors shown here come from a woman younger than 35 in good health and CMV-seronegative. Each CDR3 is given with its conserved first and last residue. The D gene is left open where the match is weak.

D gene: -; V gene: TRBV7-9; J gene: TRBJ1-2; CDR3 protein: CASSQDTNGYTF
D gene: TRBD2; V gene: TRBV2; J gene: TRBJ2-4; CDR3 protein: CASTEGGTSGGANF
D gene: -; V gene: TRBV6-6; J gene: TRBJ1-2; CDR3 protein: CASSSGSNYGYTF
D gene: TRBD1; V gene: TRBV2; J gene: TRBJ2-5; CDR3 protein: CASSGAPDRVVETQYF
D gene: -; V gene: TRBV21-1; J gene: TRBJ2-4; CDR3 protein: CASSNQLAKNIQYF
D gene: -; V gene: TRBV9; J gene: TRBJ2-7; CDR3 protein: CASSPRLSSYEQYF
D gene: -; V gene: TRBV29-1; J gene: TRBJ1-2; CDR3 protein: CSVEPGPYGYTF
D gene: -; V gene: TRBV9; J gene: TRBJ2-5; CDR3 protein: CASSGSKQETQYF
D gene: TRBD1; V gene: TRBV13; J gene: TRBJ2-7; CDR3 protein: CASSSTGVPYEQYF
D gene: -; V gene: TRBV27; J gene: TRBJ1-2; CDR3 protein: CASSPAGAGSYGYTF
D gene: TRBD1; V gene: TRBV5-5; J gene: TRBJ2-2; CDR3 protein: CASSYAGGVSTGELFF
D gene: -; V gene: TRBV18; J gene: TRBJ1-1; CDR3 protein: CASSSTGGGTEAFF
D gene: -; V gene: TRBV7-6; J gene: TRBJ1-1; CDR3 protein: CASSFGEVRRTAKNTEAFF
D gene: TRBD2; V gene: TRBV6-5; J gene: TRBJ2-2; CDR3 protein: CASSYTSGGAGELFF
D gene: -; V gene: TRBV19; J gene: TRBJ1-5; CDR3 protein: CASSPDPGGYQPQHF
D gene: -; V gene: TRBV5-4; J gene: TRBJ1-2; CDR3 protein: CASSTDSYGYTF
D gene: -; V gene: TRBV7-2; J gene: TRBJ2-3; CDR3 protein: CASSPQGFTDTQYF
D gene: TRBD1; V gene: TRBV7-3; J gene: TRBJ1-2; CDR3 protein: CASRLDRGRPTLHF
D gene: TRBD2; V gene: TRBV7-8; J gene: TRBJ2-7; CDR3 protein: CASSPRGGIEQYF
D gene: -; V gene: TRBV5-1; J gene: TRBJ2-6; CDR3 protein: CASSGAVSSGANVLTF
D gene: TRBD2; V gene: TRBV2; J gene: TRBJ2-1; CDR3 protein: CASSESRLAGDIDEQFF
D gene: -; V gene: TRBV9; J gene: TRBJ1-3; CDR3 protein: CASSESDRLSGNTIYF
D gene: TRBD1; V gene: TRBV6-4; J gene: TRBJ2-1; CDR3 protein: CASSRNDRDEQFF
D gene: -; V gene: TRBV9; J gene: TRBJ1-1; CDR3 protein: CASSVVGAGNTEAFF
D gene: TRBD2; V gene: TRBV4-1; J gene: TRBJ2-5; CDR3 protein: CASSQAPLAGGPVRQETQYF